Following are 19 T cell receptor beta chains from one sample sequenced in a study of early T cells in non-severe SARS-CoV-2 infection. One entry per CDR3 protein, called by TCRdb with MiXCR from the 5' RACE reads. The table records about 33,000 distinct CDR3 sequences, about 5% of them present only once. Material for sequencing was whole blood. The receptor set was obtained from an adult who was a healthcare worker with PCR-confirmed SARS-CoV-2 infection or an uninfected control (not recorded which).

The CDR3 sequence: CASSEETGFSLEQYF. The CDR3 nucleotides are TGTGCCAGCAGTGAGGAGACAGGCTTCTCCTTGGAGCAGTACTTC. The rearrangement joins TRBV2 to TRBJ2-7, with D perhaps TRBD1 (6 bases). The CDR3 has 15 amino acids. Looked up from germline, CDR1 is SNHLY and CDR2 is FYNNEI. V gave up 3 bases and J gave up 7 bases, with 19 bases separating them.

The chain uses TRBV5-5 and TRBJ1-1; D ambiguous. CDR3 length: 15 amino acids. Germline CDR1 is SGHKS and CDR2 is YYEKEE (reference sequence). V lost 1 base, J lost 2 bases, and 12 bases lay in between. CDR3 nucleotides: TGTGCCAGCAGCTTGTCGGCTTCGTTTAACACTGAAGCTTTCTTT. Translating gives CASSLSASFNTEAFF.

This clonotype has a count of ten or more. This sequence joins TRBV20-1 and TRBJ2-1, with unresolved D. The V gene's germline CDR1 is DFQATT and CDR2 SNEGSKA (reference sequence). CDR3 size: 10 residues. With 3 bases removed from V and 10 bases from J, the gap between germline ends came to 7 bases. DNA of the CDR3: TGCAGTGCTAGCCTGAGCGAGCAGTTCTTC. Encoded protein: CSASLSEQFF.

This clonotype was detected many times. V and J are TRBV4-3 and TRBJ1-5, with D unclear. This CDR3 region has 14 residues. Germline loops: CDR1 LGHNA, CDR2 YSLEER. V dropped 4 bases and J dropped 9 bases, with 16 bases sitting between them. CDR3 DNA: TGCGCCAGCAGCCTTACGTTTGGGGAATGGCCCCAGCATTTT. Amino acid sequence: CASSLTFGEWPQHF.

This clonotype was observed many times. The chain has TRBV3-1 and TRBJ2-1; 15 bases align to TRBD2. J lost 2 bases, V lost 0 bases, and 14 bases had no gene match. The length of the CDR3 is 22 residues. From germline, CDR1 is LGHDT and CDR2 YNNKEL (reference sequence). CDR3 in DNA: TGTGCCAGCAGCCAAGACATGGGACTAGCGGGAGGCCCTGCGATTCCCTACAATGAGCAGTTCTTC. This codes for CASSQDMGLAGGPAIPYNEQFF.

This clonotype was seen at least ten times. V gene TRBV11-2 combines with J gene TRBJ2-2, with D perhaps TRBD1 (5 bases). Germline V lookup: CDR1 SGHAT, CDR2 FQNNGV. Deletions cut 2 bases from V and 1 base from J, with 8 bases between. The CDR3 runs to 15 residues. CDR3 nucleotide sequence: TGTGCCAGCAGCTTAAGAAGGGGGAACACCGGGGAGCTGTTTTTT. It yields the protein CASSLRRGNTGELFF.

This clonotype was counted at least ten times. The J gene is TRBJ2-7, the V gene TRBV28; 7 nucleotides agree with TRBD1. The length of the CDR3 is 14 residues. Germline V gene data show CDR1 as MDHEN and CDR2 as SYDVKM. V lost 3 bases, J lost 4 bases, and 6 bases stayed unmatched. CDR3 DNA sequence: TGTGCCAGCAGTTTCCCCCGGGACAGTTACGAGCAGTACTTC. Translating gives CASSFPRDSYEQYF.

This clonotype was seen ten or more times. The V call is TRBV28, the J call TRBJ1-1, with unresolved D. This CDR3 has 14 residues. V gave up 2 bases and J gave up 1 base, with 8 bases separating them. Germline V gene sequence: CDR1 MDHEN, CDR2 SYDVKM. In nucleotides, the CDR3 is TGTGCCAGCAGTTTAGTGCCCAGGAACACTGAAGCTTTCTTT. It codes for CASSLVPRNTEAFF.

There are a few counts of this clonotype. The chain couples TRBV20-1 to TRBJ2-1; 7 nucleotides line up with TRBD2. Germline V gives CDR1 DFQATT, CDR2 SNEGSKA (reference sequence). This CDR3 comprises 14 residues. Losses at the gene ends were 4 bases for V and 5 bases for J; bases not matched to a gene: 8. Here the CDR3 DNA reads TGCAGTGCTACCCCTTCCAGCGGGGACAATGAGCAGTTCTTC. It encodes CSATPSSGDNEQFF.

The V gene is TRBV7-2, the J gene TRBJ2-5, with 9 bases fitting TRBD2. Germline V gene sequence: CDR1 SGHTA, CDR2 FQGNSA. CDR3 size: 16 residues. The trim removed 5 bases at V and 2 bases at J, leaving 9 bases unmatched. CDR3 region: CASSPHRLAGQETQYF. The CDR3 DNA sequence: TGTGCCAGCAGCCCCCACCGGCTAGCGGGACAAGAGACCCAGTACTTC.

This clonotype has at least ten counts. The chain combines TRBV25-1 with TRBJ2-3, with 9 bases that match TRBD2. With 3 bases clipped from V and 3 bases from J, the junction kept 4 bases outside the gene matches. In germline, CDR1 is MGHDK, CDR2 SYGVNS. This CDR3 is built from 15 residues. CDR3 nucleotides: TGTGCCAGCAGTGACGACCTAGCGGGAACAGATACGCAGTATTTT. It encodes CASSDDLAGTDTQYF.

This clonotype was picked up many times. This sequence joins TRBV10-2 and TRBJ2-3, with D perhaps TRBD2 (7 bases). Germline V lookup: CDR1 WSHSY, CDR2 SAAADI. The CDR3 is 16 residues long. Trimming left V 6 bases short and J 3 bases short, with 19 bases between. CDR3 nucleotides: TGCGCCAGCAGGGCCCCCAGGGGCGGGGGTACAGATACGCAGTATTTT. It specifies CASRAPRGGGTDTQYF.

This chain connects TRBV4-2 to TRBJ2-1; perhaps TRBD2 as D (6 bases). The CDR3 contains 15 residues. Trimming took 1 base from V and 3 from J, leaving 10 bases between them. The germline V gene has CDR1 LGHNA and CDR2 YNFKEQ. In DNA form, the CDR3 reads TGTGCCAGCAGCCAAGTTGGAGGGTTCTACAATGAGCAGTTCTTC. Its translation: CASSQVGGFYNEQFF.

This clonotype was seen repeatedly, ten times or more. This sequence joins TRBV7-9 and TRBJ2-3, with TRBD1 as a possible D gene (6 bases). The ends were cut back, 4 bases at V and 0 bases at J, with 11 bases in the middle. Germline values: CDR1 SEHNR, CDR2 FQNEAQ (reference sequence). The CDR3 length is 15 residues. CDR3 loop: CASSSQGTSTDTQYF. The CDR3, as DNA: TGTGCCAGCAGCTCACAGGGAACTAGCACAGATACGCAGTATTTT.

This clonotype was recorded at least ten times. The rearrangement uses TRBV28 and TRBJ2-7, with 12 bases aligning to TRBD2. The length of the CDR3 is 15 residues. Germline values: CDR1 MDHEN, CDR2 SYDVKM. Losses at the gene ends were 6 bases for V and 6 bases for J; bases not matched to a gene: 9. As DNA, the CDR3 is TGTGCCAGCAGCCCACTAGCGGGAGGCGTGGGCGAGCAGTACTTC. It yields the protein CASSPLAGGVGEQYF.

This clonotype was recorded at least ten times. The CDR3 sequence is CSARDPLQGADNSPLHF. The CDR3 nucleotides are TGCAGTGCTAGAGATCCCCTGCAGGGGGCCGATAATTCACCCCTCCACTTT. V and J are TRBV20-1 and TRBJ1-6, with TRBD1 matching 8 bases. CDR1 is DFQATT, CDR2 SNEGSKA, per germline (reference sequence). The length of the CDR3 is 17 residues. The trim removed 0 bases at V and 5 bases at J, leaving 9 bases unmatched.

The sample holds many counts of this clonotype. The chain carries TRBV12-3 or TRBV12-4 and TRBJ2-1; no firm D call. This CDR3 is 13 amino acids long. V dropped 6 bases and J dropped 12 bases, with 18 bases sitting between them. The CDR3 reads CASSPQVLARQFF. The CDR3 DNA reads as TGTGCCAGCAGCCCCCAGGTATTAGCTCGGCAGTTCTTC.

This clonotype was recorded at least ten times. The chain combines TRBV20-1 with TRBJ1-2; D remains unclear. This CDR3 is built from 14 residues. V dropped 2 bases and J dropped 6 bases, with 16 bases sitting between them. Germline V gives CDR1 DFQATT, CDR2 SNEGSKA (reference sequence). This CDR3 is CSARTRTSADGYTF. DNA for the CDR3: TGCAGTGCTAGAACCCGGACGTCGGCGGATGGCTACACCTTC.

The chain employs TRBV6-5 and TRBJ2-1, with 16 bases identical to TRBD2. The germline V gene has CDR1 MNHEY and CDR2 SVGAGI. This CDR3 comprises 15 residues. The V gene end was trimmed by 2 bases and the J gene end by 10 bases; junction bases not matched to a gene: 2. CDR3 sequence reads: CASSYGTSGRAEQFF. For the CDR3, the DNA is TGTGCCAGCAGTTACGGGACTAGCGGGAGGGCCGAGCAGTTCTTC.